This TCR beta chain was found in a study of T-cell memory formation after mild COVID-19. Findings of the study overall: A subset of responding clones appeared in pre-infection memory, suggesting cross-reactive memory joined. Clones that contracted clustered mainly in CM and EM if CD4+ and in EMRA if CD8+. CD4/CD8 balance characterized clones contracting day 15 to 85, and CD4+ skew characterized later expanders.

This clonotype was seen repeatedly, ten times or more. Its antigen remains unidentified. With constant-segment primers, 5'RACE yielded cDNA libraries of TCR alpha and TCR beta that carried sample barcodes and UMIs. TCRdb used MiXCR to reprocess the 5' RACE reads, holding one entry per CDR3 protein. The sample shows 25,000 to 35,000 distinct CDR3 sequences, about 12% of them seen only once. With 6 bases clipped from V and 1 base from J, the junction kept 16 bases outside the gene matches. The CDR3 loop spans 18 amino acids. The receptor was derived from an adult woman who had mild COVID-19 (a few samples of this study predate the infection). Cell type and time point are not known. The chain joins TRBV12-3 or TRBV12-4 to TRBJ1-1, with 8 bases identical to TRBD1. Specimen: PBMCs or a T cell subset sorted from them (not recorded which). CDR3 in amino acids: CASSPTGSSGGANTEAFF. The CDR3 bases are TGTGCCAGCAGCCCGACCGGGTCCTCAGGGGGCGCGAACACTGAAGCTTTCTTT.